What follows describes a single T cell receptor beta chain. Its antigen is not known. V dropped 7 bases and J dropped 4 bases, with 17 bases sitting between them. Germline V gene data show CDR1 as MDHEN and CDR2 as SYDVKM. The CDR3 is made up of 14 amino acids. This sample is drawn from a study of cytotoxic CD8 clonotypes in ibrutinib-treated CLL. Study as a whole: For this cohort, patients were ten to twelve relapsed/refractory and around 15 treatment-naive, while 17 to 18 were IGHV unmutated. Study findings and constraints: The clonality rise at ibrutinib response reflected private clonotype expansion. Age-matched healthy donor levels were exceeded by baseline clonality, which tracked circulating CD8+ T-cell counts.

TCRdb keeps only in-frame clones here, not all; method: immunoSEQ multiplex PCR. This table holds approximately 15,000 clones, approximately 80% found once. This clonotype was obtained from a human donor with chronic lymphocytic leukemia. The gene calls are TRBV28 and TRBJ2-7, with D perhaps given as TRBD1 or TRBD2 (7 bases each). The input for sequencing was PBMCs, taken before ibrutinib treatment. The chain's CDR3 is CASTPRGGGYEQYF. The CDR3 DNA sequence: TGTGCCAGCACCCCCAGGGGGGGAGGATACGAGCAGTACTTC.